This T cell receptor (beta chain) was identified during a study of blood T cell repertoires in COVID-19. Study-wide background: Acute and convalescent COVID-19 samples came from the United States, Italy and Spain. Sources were T cells, B-cell-depleted T cells, or PBMCs; the material itself was cDNA or gDNA.

As originally analysed: Amplifying reference gene primers gave estimates of nucleated cell counts. Generated by immunoSEQ multiplex PCR, the TCRdb table keeps only in-frame clones and is missing some. The DNA gave D and trimming, while V, J and clone size come from that table. The sample contains under 45,000 clones, 70% to 90% of which appear only once. CDR1 and CDR2 (germline): SGHAT, FQNNGV. V shed 0 bases and J shed 7 bases, with 6 bases lying between them. This CDR3 spans 12 amino acids. Sequencing was done on a sample of peripheral blood. The rearrangement uses TRBV11-2 and TRBJ1-2, with D maybe TRBD1 (5 bases). This receptor was taken from a man aged 60-69 years with acute or convalescent COVID-19. The DNA of the CDR3 is TGTGCCAGCAGCTTAGAGGGGGGTGGCTACACCTTC. This gives the protein CASSLEGGGYTF.